Detailed here is one T cell receptor beta chain. This sample is drawn from a study of blood T cell repertoires in COVID-19. Libraries were prepared by immunoSEQ multiplex PCR; TCRdb keeps only in-frame clonotypes and omits some of them. The data show 140,000 or so clones, about 87% seen once. The CDR3 has 15 residues. The V end lost 4 bases, the J end lost 4 bases, and 16 bases lay between the germline ends. Per the germline V gene, CDR1 is SNHLY and CDR2 is FYNNEI. The sample comprised peripheral blood. The rearrangement uses TRBV2 and TRBJ1-2; D gene unclear. The TCR originated in a woman in her forties or fifties with acute or convalescent COVID-19. The CDR3 nucleotides read TGTGCCAGCAGTGGGTCGGGGTCAAAGGTCTATGGCTACACCTTC. Translated, it gives CASSGSGSKVYGYTF.